This passage covers 8 T cell receptor beta chains from one sample sequenced in a study of T cell responses to AZD1222 COVID-19 vaccine (dated by TCRdb to the early 2020s). Explained via the paper, the time point label denotes: baseline before first vaccination. To prepare the library, the immunoSEQ multiplex PCR assay was applied. The source is immuneACCESS, and TCRdb retained only in-frame sequences with V and J called. Part of the clones is not carried over; for the studies checked, unresolved V genes explain less than half of this, and the remainder is unexplained. Across this sample there are 120,000 to 150,000 clones, with around 88% seen only once. The biggest ten clones account for roughly 15% of the sample. The sequencing here drew on peripheral blood, taken on day 0 of AZD1222 vaccination. The receptors shown here come from an adult in good health.

This CDR3 is CASSSPGQAVYGYTF. The CDR3 DNA reads as TGTGCCAGCAGTTCGCCGGGACAGGCCGTCTATGGCTACACCTTC. This sequence joins TRBV28 and TRBJ1-2, with 8 bases lining up with TRBD1. In germline, CDR1 is MDHEN, CDR2 SYDVKM. The CDR3 runs 15 residues. Trimming removed 4 bases from V and 4 bases from J; junction bases left unmatched: 8.

The chain combines TRBV7-7 with TRBJ2-3; 9 nucleotides agree with TRBD1. The germline CDR1 and CDR2 sequences are SSHAT and FNYEAQ (reference sequence). Trimming at V came to 5 bases and at J to 1 base, leaving 16 bases not matched to a gene. The CDR3 is 19 amino acids. The CDR3 DNA sequence: TGTGCCAGCAGCCCACCGGGACAGGGAAAGAAACTCCGCACAGATACGCAGTATTTT. As protein: CASSPPGQGKKLRTDTQYF.

The V and J genes are TRBV5-1 and TRBJ2-1; 8 nucleotides match TRBD2. The germline V gene has CDR1 SGHRS and CDR2 YFSETQ. The junction had 6 bases not matched to a gene; V was cut back by 0 bases and J by 4 bases. CDR3 length: 16 residues. CDR3: CASSLDGSGVYNEQFF. Written as DNA, the CDR3 is TGCGCCAGCAGCTTGGACGGTAGCGGGGTATACAATGAGCAGTTCTTC.

This sequence joins TRBV7-9 and TRBJ1-1; D gene unclear. Germline CDR1 is SEHNR and CDR2 is FQNEAQ (reference sequence). V gave up 6 bases and J gave up 0 bases, with 14 bases separating them. CDR3 length equals 15 residues. CDR3 coding DNA: TGTGCCAGCAGTTTTCGGACGGGTATGAACACTGAAGCTTTCTTT. It codes for CASSFRTGMNTEAFF.

The chain has TRBV7-3 and TRBJ2-3; 10 bases match TRBD1. CDR3 length: 14 amino acids. The V segment lost 5 bases and the J segment 6 bases; nucleotides outside the gene matches: 5. The germline V gene has CDR1 SGHTA and CDR2 FQGTGA. CDR3 protein: CASSPRQGADTQYF. Here the CDR3 DNA reads TGTGCCAGCAGCCCACGACAGGGGGCGGATACGCAGTATTTT.

CDR3 in DNA: TGTGCCAGCAGTGAGGTCACTGAAGCTTTCTTT. This sequence encodes CASSEVTEAFF. This chain uses TRBV2 with TRBJ1-1; D remains unclear. Per the germline V gene, CDR1 is SNHLY and CDR2 is FYNNEI. V was shortened by 3 bases and J by 4 bases, with 3 bases between the two germline ends. CDR3 length: 11 amino acids.

Comments on this clone: Its ends do not fully match the called genes, so a read error is possible. The genes are TRBV7-7 and TRBJ1-5, with a possible D match to TRBD1 (5 bases). The germline CDR1 and CDR2 sequences are SSHAT and FNYEAQ (reference sequence). This CDR3 has 15 residues. The CDR3 coding sequence is TGTGCTAGCAGCGGGACTGTGCCTTTTAATCAGCCCCAGCATTTT. Translating gives CASSGTVPFNQPQHF.

This chain joins TRBV30 and TRBJ1-1, with 7 bases aligning to TRBD1. V was clipped by 3 bases and J by 3 bases; unmatched bases: 4. Germline V CDR1 and CDR2: GTSNPN, SVGIG (reference sequence). This CDR3 comprises 13 residues. The chain's CDR3 is CAWRPQGDTEAFF. The CDR3 DNA sequence: TGTGCCTGGAGGCCGCAGGGGGACACTGAAGCTTTCTTT.